This T cell receptor beta chain originates from a study of CD8 T cells in Susac syndrome. There are 13 residues in the CDR3. Looked up from germline, CDR1 is SQVTM and CDR2 is ANQGSEA. V lost 2 bases and J 3 bases, leaving 8 bases between the germline ends. An amount of RNA that ranged from about 0.45 to 1 ug was reverse transcribed with random hexamers. TCRdb reprocessed the immunoSEQ multiplex PCR reads via MiXCR and lists one record per CDR3 protein. The sample yields roughly 200,000 distinct CDR3 sequences, around 94% seen once. The specimen was CD4+ T cells from PBMCs. The rearrangement joins TRBV29-1 to TRBJ2-1; D is uncertain. The TCR comes from a human donor with Susac syndrome. The CDR3 loop is CSVESSLYNEQFF. CDR3 nucleotide sequence: TGCAGCGTTGAATCTTCCCTCTACAATGAGCAGTTCTTC.